This entry lists 8 T cell receptor beta chains sequenced from one sample in a study of T cells in localized non-small cell lung cancer (TCRdb year 2020). Library prep was done by the immunoSEQ multiplex PCR assay. What TCRdb holds here is the immuneACCESS table cut down to in-frame rearrangements. Part of the clones is not present; checked against another copy, under half of the missing clones reflect an unresolved V gene, and the others are unexplained. The sample table records tens of thousands of clones; 80% of these occur just once. 9.5% of the sample is held by the ten biggest clonotypes. The sequencing used peripheral blood, collected before any cancer treatment. All receptors come from a female donor aged 60 or older with stage I lung adenocarcinoma.

In its sample, this clone was seen once. The gene calls are TRBV6-5 and TRBJ1-2; possible D gene TRBD1, 5 bases. CDR1 and CDR2 (germline): MNHEY, SVGAGI. This CDR3 is 14 amino acids long. Trimming shortened V by 0 bases and J by 6 bases, and 11 bases separated the two germline ends. The DNA of the CDR3 is TGTGCCAGCAGTTACTCTTCCGGGGGTCATGGCTACACCTTC. Encoded protein: CASSYSSGGHGYTF.

This clone was seen a few times. The chain uses TRBV7-2 and TRBJ2-1, with TRBD2 identical over 8 bases. The junction had 12 bases not matched to a gene; V was cut back by 4 bases and J by 4 bases. There are 17 residues in the CDR3. In germline, CDR1 is SGHTA, CDR2 FQGNSA. CDR3 coding DNA: TGTGCCAGCAGCTCCCCAACGGGGAGCGGGGGATACAATGAGCAGTTCTTC. Amino acids: CASSSPTGSGGYNEQFF.

A word on this clone: The junction shows a germline mismatch at one end, possibly a read error. The chain couples TRBV5-1 to TRBJ1-2; maybe TRBD1 (5 bases). The length of the CDR3 is 14 residues. CDR1 is SGHRS and CDR2 is YFSETQ in the germline V gene. The CDR3 DNA follows: TGTGCCAGCAGCTTGGGGCAGGCCCTTTTTGGCTACACCTTC. It codes for CASSLGQALFGYTF.

CDR3 in amino acids: CASSLHSVNEQFF. The CDR3 nucleotides are TGTGCCAGCAGCTTACATTCGGTTAATGAGCAGTTCTTC. The J gene is TRBJ2-1, the V gene TRBV7-9; D remains ambiguous. The CDR3 is 13 residues long. The V end lost 2 bases, the J end lost 7 bases, and 9 bases lay between the germline ends. Germline V lookup: CDR1 SEHNR, CDR2 FQNEAQ (reference sequence). The whole variable domain, filled in from reference TRBV7-9 and TRBJ2-1, reads DTGVSQNPRHKITKRGQNVTFRCDPISEHNRLYWYRQTLGQGPEFLTYFQNEAQLEKSRLLSDRFSAERPKGSFSTLEIQRTEQGDSAMYLCASSLHSVNEQFFGPGTRLTVL.

The V gene is TRBV5-1, the J gene TRBJ2-7; 11 bases are shared with TRBD1. Germline V gene sequence: CDR1 SGHRS, CDR2 YFSETQ. V was clipped by 0 bases and J by 3 bases; unmatched bases: 2. The CDR3 loop spans 15 amino acids. The CDR3 loop reads CASSLGTGGVYEQYF. The CDR3 nucleotides read TGCGCCAGCAGCTTGGGGACAGGGGGCGTCTACGAGCAGTACTTC. The full variable domain, rest sourced from reference TRBV5-1 and TRBJ2-7, is KAGVTQTPRYLIKTRGQQVTLSCSPISGHRSVSWYQQTPGQGLQFLFEYFSETQRNKGNFPGRFSGRQFSNSRSEMNVSTLELGDSALYLCASSLGTGGVYEQYFGPGTRLTVT.

V and J are TRBV7-9 and TRBJ1-1, with 7 bases fitting TRBD1. In germline, CDR1 is SEHNR, CDR2 FQNEAQ (reference sequence). The CDR3 runs to 13 residues. V shed 6 bases, J shed 1 base, and the junction held 2 bases outside the gene matches. DNA for the CDR3: TGTGCCAGCAGTTCAGGGGGGAACACTGAAGCTTTCTTT. Its protein product is CASSSGGNTEAFF.

Comment on this clone: Other DNA sequences in the sample encode the same CDR3. Here the CDR3 DNA reads TGTGCCAGCAGGGTTACCGGGACACCGTCTGGAAACACCATATATTTT. The encoded protein is CASRVTGTPSGNTIYF. This sequence joins TRBV28 and TRBJ1-3, with a tentative D call TRBD1 (6 bases). Germline V gene sequence: CDR1 MDHEN, CDR2 SYDVKM. Trimming pared 6 bases from V and 1 base from J, leaving 16 bases between. This CDR3 is built from 16 residues. The full variable domain, rest sourced from reference TRBV28 and TRBJ1-3, is DVKVTQSSRYLVKRTGEKVFLECVQDMDHENMFWYRQDPGLGLRLIYFSYDVKMKEKGDIPEGYSVSREKKERFSLILESASTNQTSMYLCASRVTGTPSGNTIYFGEGSWLTVV.

The J gene is TRBJ1-1, the V gene TRBV29-1; a possible D gene is TRBD1 (6 bases). Trimming left V 6 bases short and J 4 bases short, with 15 bases between. Per the germline V gene, CDR1 is SQVTM and CDR2 is ANQGSEA. The CDR3 covers 13 residues. CDR3 in amino acids: CSVTAKGGTEAFF. CDR3 bases: TGCAGCGTGACCGCTAAGGGGGGCACTGAAGCTTTCTTT.